One sample yielded the 24 T cell receptor beta chains listed below, sequenced in a study of yellow fever vaccine responses in identical twins. MiXCR was run by TCRdb on the RT-PCR reads, yielding one entry per CDR3 protein. Here the sample spans around 20,000 distinct CDR3 sequences, about two thirds being singletons. Sample: T cells from blood (PBMCs), unsorted or a sorted subset (not recorded which), taken before or after yellow fever vaccination (not recorded which). These TCRs come from a woman between 18 and 29 years old who received the yellow fever vaccine.

The CDR3 DNA follows: TGCAGCGTTGAAGATCAGAGAATAGCGGGAGTTGAGCAGTTCTTC. This encodes CSVEDQRIAGVEQFF. The V gene is TRBV29-1, the J gene TRBJ2-1, with 9 nucleotides matching TRBD2. The CDR3 covers 15 residues. Germline trimming cut 0 bases from V and 9 bases from J; bases unmatched to any gene: 9. Looked up from germline, CDR1 is SQVTM and CDR2 is ANQGSEA.

This clonotype has only a few counts. The V gene is TRBV11-1, the J gene TRBJ2-2; possible D gene TRBD2, 5 bases. V lost 6 bases and J 6 bases, leaving 17 bases between the germline ends. Germline CDR1 SGHAT, CDR2 FQDESV (reference sequence). The length of the CDR3 is 15 residues. In DNA form, the CDR3 reads TGTGCCAGCAGTTTAACACTAGTTGGCCCCGGGGAGCTGTTTTTT. It yields the protein CASSLTLVGPGELFF.

In DNA form, the CDR3 reads TGTGCCACCAGCAGCGACCGGGGCGGGGAGCTGTTTTTT. This sequence encodes CATSSDRGGELFF. The chain recombines TRBV15 with TRBJ2-2; a weak D match, TRBD2 (5 bases). V lost 3 bases to trimming and J lost 7 bases, with 9 bases between them. The CDR3 length is 13 residues. Per the germline V gene, CDR1 is LNHNV and CDR2 is YYDKDF (reference sequence).

This clonotype appeared a few times. This rearrangement joins TRBV27 to TRBJ1-6, with a tentative D call TRBD1 (5 bases). The CDR3 contains 16 residues. Germline assignment: CDR1 MNHEY and CDR2 SMNVEV (reference sequence). Trimming pared 3 bases from V and 2 bases from J, leaving 11 bases between. CDR3: CASSLAGLTYNSPLHF. The CDR3 DNA sequence: TGTGCCAGCAGTTTGGCGGGGCTCACCTATAATTCACCCCTCCACTTT.

The J gene is TRBJ1-4, the V gene TRBV29-1; D call uncertain. CDR3 length: 12 amino acids. V gave up 7 bases and J gave up 4 bases, with 10 bases separating them. Germline V lookup: CDR1 SQVTM, CDR2 ANQGSEA. The CDR3 protein is CSAVELNEKLFF. DNA for the CDR3: TGCAGCGCCGTGGAACTTAATGAAAAACTGTTTTTT.

The V and J genes are TRBV11-2 and TRBJ1-5; D is uncertain. The CDR3 is made up of 12 amino acids. V lost 7 bases and J 7 bases, leaving 11 bases between the germline ends. Per germline, CDR1 SGHAT and CDR2 FQNNGV. The CDR3 loop is CASTNSNQPQHF. The CDR3 nucleotides are TGTGCCAGCACTAACTCCAACCAGCCCCAGCATTTT.

This clonotype was picked up a small number of times. The chain has TRBV7-3 and TRBJ2-1, with 12 bases identical to TRBD2. The CDR3 spans 13 residues. The junction had 7 bases not matched to a gene; V was cut back by 5 bases and J by 14 bases. Germline V gives CDR1 SGHTA, CDR2 FQGTGA. The CDR3 spells CASSPRTSGIKFF. Here the CDR3 DNA reads TGTGCCAGCAGCCCCCGGACTAGCGGGATTAAGTTCTTC.

The chain recombines TRBV14 with TRBJ1-2; D gene unclear. The CDR3 length is 13 residues. The V and J ends lost 4 bases and 4 bases respectively, with 10 bases between them. Germline V lookup: CDR1 SGHDN, CDR2 FVKESK. For the CDR3, the DNA is TGTGCCAGCAGCCCACCGGGCCCCTATGGCTACACCTTC. Translated: CASSPPGPYGYTF.

J is TRBJ2-4 and V is TRBV7-3; D is undetermined. With 0 bases removed from V and 3 bases from J, the gap between germline ends came to 6 bases. This CDR3 is 14 amino acids long. Germline V lookup: CDR1 SGHTA, CDR2 FQGTGA. CDR3 in amino acids: CASSLTGDKNIQYF. DNA of the CDR3: TGTGCCAGCAGCTTAACGGGTGACAAAAACATTCAGTACTTC.

This chain links TRBV12-3 or TRBV12-4 with TRBJ2-1; no firm D call. The CDR3 spans 15 residues. Trimming stripped 1 base from V and 0 bases from J, with 7 bases between. This chain's CDR3 is CASSLGMSSYNEQFF. The DNA for the CDR3 is TGTGCCAGCAGTTTAGGCATGAGCTCCTACAATGAGCAGTTCTTC.

V gene TRBV2 combines with J gene TRBJ1-2, with D uncertain. V dropped 4 bases and J dropped 4 bases, with 7 bases sitting between them. Germline values: CDR1 SNHLY, CDR2 FYNNEI. This CDR3 comprises 12 residues. The CDR3 nucleotides are TGTGCCAGCAGTGCGTCGGGCTATGGCTACACCTTC. Its protein is CASSASGYGYTF.

The chain combines TRBV14 with TRBJ2-1; D not resolved. V lost 2 bases and J lost 6, with 8 bases in between. This CDR3 has 13 amino acids. The germline V gene has CDR1 SGHDN and CDR2 FVKESK. This CDR3 reads CASSQSVGNEQFF. DNA of the CDR3: TGTGCCAGCAGCCAATCCGTCGGCAATGAGCAGTTCTTC.

This chain links TRBV20-1 with TRBJ2-1; 8 positions match TRBD2. This CDR3 is 13 amino acids long. CDR1 is DFQATT and CDR2 is SNEGSKA in the germline V gene (reference sequence). J gave up 3 bases and V 2 bases, and 0 bases lay outside the gene matches. CDR3 sequence: CSARLAGYNEQFF. Here the CDR3 DNA reads TGCAGTGCTAGACTAGCGGGCTACAATGAGCAGTTCTTC.

This chain links TRBV2 with TRBJ2-1; 10 bases fit TRBD2. This CDR3 is 17 amino acids long. CDR1 SNHLY and CDR2 FYNNEI come from the germline V gene. The J segment lost 7 bases and the V segment lost 4 bases, leaving 13 bases of the junction unmatched. The CDR3 protein is CASSARVAGGRRNEQFF. The CDR3 DNA reads TGTGCCAGCAGTGCCAGAGTAGCGGGAGGTCGTAGGAATGAGCAGTTCTTC.

The count of this clonotype is one. The chain joins TRBV18 to TRBJ2-3; D remains unclear. Germline CDR1 KGHSH, CDR2 LQKENI. This CDR3 comprises 13 residues. The V end lost 5 bases, the J end lost 9 bases, and 15 bases lay between the germline ends. The CDR3 coding sequence is TGTGCCAGCTCAACCCAAGGCACTGAGACGCAGTATTTT. It is translated as CASSTQGTETQYF. The complete variable domain, with remaining parts taken from reference TRBV18 and TRBJ2-3, reads NAGVMQNPRHLVRRRGQEARLRCSPMKGHSHVYWYRQLPEEGLKFMVYLQKENIIDESGMPKERFSAEFPKEGPSILRIQQVVRGDSAAYFCASSTQGTETQYFGPGTRLTVL.

This chain uses TRBV24-1 with TRBJ2-1; 11 nucleotides agree with TRBD2. Germline V lookup: CDR1 KGHDR, CDR2 SFDVKD. V trimming: 4 bases; J trimming: 8 bases; junction bases outside the gene matches: 6. The CDR3 extends over 15 amino acids. CDR3 sequence (DNA): TGTGCCACCAGTGAAGGGACTAGCGGAATTGATGAGCAGTTCTTC. It specifies CATSEGTSGIDEQFF.

The chain is built from TRBV2 and TRBJ2-1, with D perhaps matching TRBD2 (6 bases). The V gene's germline CDR1 is SNHLY and CDR2 FYNNEI. V lost 8 bases, J lost 2 bases, and 13 bases lay in between. The CDR3 has 14 amino acids. CDR3 sequence (DNA): TGTGCCAGCGCCGACCTAGCGACCTACAATGAGCAGTTCTTC. Amino acids: CASADLATYNEQFF.

This clonotype was counted a single time. V usage is TRBV12-3 or TRBV12-4 and J usage is TRBJ2-7, with TRBD2 identical over 10 bases. The J segment lost 2 bases and the V segment lost 8 bases, leaving 3 bases of the junction unmatched. The CDR3 runs 13 residues. DNA for the CDR3: TGTGCCAGCGGTAGCGGGAGGCCCTACGAGCAGTACTTC. The encoded protein is CASGSGRPYEQYF.

In this sample, this clonotype turned up a few times. The chain has TRBV13 and TRBJ1-6; D possibly corresponds to TRBD1 (5 bases). CDR1 and CDR2 from the germline V gene are PRHDT and FYEKMQ (reference sequence). V was pared by 7 bases and J by 4 bases, with 14 bases between. This CDR3 region has 15 residues. CDR3: CASKRDSGYNSPLHF. As DNA, the CDR3 is TGTGCCAGCAAAAGAGACAGTGGTTATAATTCACCCCTCCACTTT.

The rearrangement links TRBV18 to TRBJ1-1; D call uncertain. Germline CDR1 and CDR2: KGHSH and LQKENI. The CDR3 is made up of 15 amino acids. V was cut by 0 bases and J by 0 bases, with 8 bases left in between. This CDR3 reads CASSPPAGLNTEAFF. The CDR3 coding sequence is TGTGCCAGCTCACCACCGGCGGGCTTGAACACTGAAGCTTTCTTT.

The chain combines TRBV9 with TRBJ1-6; D uncertain. The CDR3 covers 14 residues. Germline CDR1 SGDLS, CDR2 YYNGEE. The V and J ends lost 7 bases and 4 bases respectively, with 12 bases between them. The CDR3 spells CASGDGSYNSPLHF. The CDR3 coding sequence is TGTGCCAGCGGCGACGGATCTTATAATTCACCCCTCCACTTT.

V and J are TRBV2 and TRBJ2-2, with 7 nucleotides matching TRBD1. Per germline, CDR1 SNHLY and CDR2 FYNNEI. The CDR3 contains 14 residues. V was clipped by 4 bases and J by 2 bases; unmatched bases: 1. The CDR3 is CASSGQGNTGELFF. CDR3 nucleotide sequence: TGTGCCAGCAGTGGACAGGGCAACACCGGGGAGCTGTTTTTT.

In DNA, the CDR3 is TGTGCCACGAACAATCGAATGACCGGGGAGCTGTTTTTT. It specifies CATNNRMTGELFF. The J gene is TRBJ2-2, the V gene TRBV24-1; D unresolved. The CDR3 totals 13 residues. The germline V gene encodes CDR1 KGHDR and CDR2 SFDVKD. V lost 10 bases and J lost 5, with 13 bases in between.

This rearrangement joins TRBV7-2 to TRBJ2-5; D ambiguous. The germline CDR1 and CDR2 sequences are SGHTA and FQGNSA. This CDR3 contains 11 residues. V was clipped by 7 bases and J by 1 base, with 4 bases between them. CDR3 coding DNA: TGTGCCAGCACCCCCCAAGAGACCCAGTACTTC. Its translation: CASTPQETQYF.